The text below deals with one TCR beta chain. Its matching antigen is unknown. The PCR ran on 60 Vbeta and 13 Jbeta primers. Measured with immunoSEQ multiplex PCR; TCRdb has only the in-frame clones, and not every one. This table has around 120,000 clones, around 80% appearing once. These data are taken from a study of cytomegalovirus exposure and HLA in healthy donors. The CDR3 has 15 amino acids. Germline V gives CDR1 LNHDA, CDR2 SQIVND (reference sequence). The V and J ends lost 6 bases and 2 bases, in that order; junction bases with no gene match: 3. Overall study results and limits: The productive fraction for most TCR beta V segments was about 87% or about 30% in an earlier analysis. Upon later analysis, HLA-associated TCR beta chains proved more clonally expanded than other, equally common chains. Reportedly, HLA-A and HLA-B alleles of most subjects were accurately predicted from TCR beta.

The sequenced sample consisted of PBMCs. The receptor's source is a female donor in good health and CMV-seropositive. The chain carries TRBV19 and TRBJ2-3; 12 nucleotides align to TRBD2. CDR3 DNA: TGTGCCAGTAGACTAGCGGGGGGCCCCACAGATACGCAGTATTTT. Translating it yields CASRLAGGPTDTQYF.